These 18 T cell receptor beta chains share one sample of origin, sequenced in a study of control samples from healthy donors and cancer patients. The assay was immunoSEQ multiplex PCR, and TCRdb's table has in-frame clones only and misses some. Here the sample spans around 140,000 clones, 75% to 95% being singletons. The sequencing sample was made of blood. These receptors all come from a man younger than 30 in good health.

The chain combines TRBV5-1 with TRBJ1-2, with 9 bases matching TRBD1. There are 13 residues in the CDR3. V was clipped by 0 bases and J by 8 bases; unmatched bases: 2. Germline CDR1 SGHRS, CDR2 YFSETQ. CDR3 in DNA: TGCGCCAGCAGCTTGGCCACAGGGGGCGGCTACACCTTC. This codes for CASSLATGGGYTF. The full variable domain, completed using reference TRBV5-1 and TRBJ1-2, is KAGVTQTPRYLIKTRGQQVTLSCSPISGHRSVSWYQQTPGQGLQFLFEYFSETQRNKGNFPGRFSGRQFSNSRSEMNVSTLELGDSALYLCASSLATGGGYTFGSGTRLTVV.

This rearrangement joins TRBV11-2 to TRBJ1-1; D ambiguous. CDR3 size: 14 residues. V lost 1 base and J lost 2, with 8 bases in between. Germline V gene lookup returns CDR1 SGHAT and CDR2 FQNNGV. CDR3 in amino acids: CASSLGVHNTEAFF. DNA for the CDR3: TGTGCCAGCAGCTTAGGGGTACATAACACTGAAGCTTTCTTT.

This clone was counted once. The chain recombines TRBV6-1 with TRBJ1-2; TRBD1 matches 7 bases. Trimming took 1 base from V and 12 from J; bases not matched to a gene: 5. CDR3 length equals 12 residues. Germline CDR1 reads MNHNS; CDR2 reads SASEGT. The CDR3 sequence: CASSEVEGQNTF. The CDR3 nucleotides read TGTGCCAGCAGTGAAGTTGAGGGACAGAACACCTTC.

The V gene is TRBV2, the J gene TRBJ2-1, with TRBD2 identical over 12 bases. The CDR3 runs 13 residues. Trimming took 7 bases from V and 10 from J; bases not matched to a gene: 5. Germline-derived CDR1 and CDR2 are SNHLY and FYNNEI. The CDR3 sequence is CASTRLAGDEQFF. Written as DNA, the CDR3 is TGTGCCAGCACTAGACTAGCGGGGGACGAGCAGTTCTTC.

V usage is TRBV3-1 (or the pseudogene TRBV3-2) and J usage is TRBJ1-4; D perhaps matches TRBD1 (6 bases). The CDR3 extends over 13 amino acids. The germline gives CDR1 LGHDT, CDR2 YNNKEL (reference sequence). Trimming removed 1 base from V and 7 bases from J, with 7 bases in between. DNA for the CDR3: TGTGCCAGCAGCCAAGGAGGGGGTGAAAAACTGTTTTTT. Translated, it gives CASSQGGGEKLFF.

This clone was recorded only once. The chain is built from TRBV14 and TRBJ1-2; TRBD1 might be the D (5 bases). Germline V gene lookup returns CDR1 SGHDN and CDR2 FVKESK. Between the trimmed V and J ends, which lost 0 bases and 4 bases, there was a span of 6 bases. This CDR3 is 13 amino acids long. The CDR3 nucleotides read TGTGCCAGCAGCCAAGATACAGGCTATGGCTACACCTTC. This sequence encodes CASSQDTGYGYTF.

The chain employs TRBV27 and TRBJ1-1; D is perhaps TRBD1 (6 bases). Germline lookup yields CDR1 MNHEY and CDR2 SMNVEV (reference sequence). This CDR3 has 15 residues. Trimming took off 4 bases at V and 4 bases at J, with 16 bases between the two ends. For the CDR3, the DNA is TGTGCCAGCAGTTACAGGGAAGGGGTTGGCACTGAAGCTTTCTTT. This sequence encodes CASSYREGVGTEAFF.

V gene TRBV7-9 combines with J gene TRBJ2-1, with 8 bases fitting TRBD1. The germline gives CDR1 SEHNR, CDR2 FQNEAQ (reference sequence). Germline trimming cut 3 bases from V and 4 bases from J; bases unmatched to any gene: 5. The CDR3 sequence is 15 residues long. The CDR3, as DNA: TGTGCCAGCAGCTTCCCGGGACAGGAGTACAATGAGCAGTTCTTC. This gives the protein CASSFPGQEYNEQFF.

The V call is TRBV19, the J call TRBJ1-2, with D perhaps matching TRBD1 (5 bases). The germline V gene has CDR1 LNHDA and CDR2 SQIVND (reference sequence). The CDR3 runs 14 residues. V was shortened by 4 bases and J by 8 bases, with 17 bases between the two germline ends. CDR3 sequence reads: CASSSNARQLGYTF. The DNA of the CDR3 is TGTGCCAGTAGTAGCAACGCCCGACAGCTGGGCTACACCTTC. Full variable domain (rest looked up from reference TRBV19 and TRBJ1-2): DGGITQSPKYLFRKEGQNVTLSCEQNLNHDAMYWYRQDPGQGLRLIYYSQIVNDFQKGDIAEGYSVSREKKESFPLTVTSAQKNPTAFYLCASSSNARQLGYTFGSGTRLTVV.

V usage is TRBV5-4 and J usage is TRBJ1-3, with 7 bases aligning to TRBD1. The CDR3 loop spans 14 amino acids. Looked up from germline, CDR1 is SGHNT and CDR2 is YYREEE (reference sequence). With 4 bases clipped from V and 3 bases from J, the junction kept 4 bases outside the gene matches. For the CDR3, the DNA is TGTGCCAGCAGCACCCGGACAGGTGGAAACACCATATATTTT. The encoded protein is CASSTRTGGNTIYF.

This clone was recorded only once. The CDR3 is CASQRTGLNYGYTF. The CDR3 DNA reads as TGTGCCAGCCAACGTACAGGTTTAAACTATGGCTACACCTTC. The chain recombines TRBV3-1 (or the pseudogene TRBV3-2) with TRBJ1-2, with D tentatively TRBD1 (5 bases). Germline-derived CDR1 and CDR2 are LGHDT and YNNKEL (reference sequence). Trimming took 8 bases from V and 2 from J, leaving 15 bases between them. CDR3 size: 14 residues.

This rearrangement joins TRBV7-2 to TRBJ1-1; 8 bases are shared with TRBD1. Trimming took 1 base from V and 6 from J; bases not matched to a gene: 7. The CDR3 spans 15 residues. The V gene's germline CDR1 is SGHTA and CDR2 FQGNSA. The DNA for the CDR3 is TGTGCCAGCAGCTTAGTGGCAGGGGGCGAGGCTGAAGCTTTCTTT. Translated: CASSLVAGGEAEAFF.

This chain uses TRBV10-3 with TRBJ2-7, with no clear D. V was trimmed by 3 bases and J by 6 bases, leaving 9 bases between them. The germline V gene encodes CDR1 ENHRY and CDR2 SYGVKD. CDR3 length: 12 residues. The CDR3 loop is CAISDQSPEQYF. DNA of the CDR3: TGTGCCATCAGTGACCAGTCCCCCGAGCAGTACTTC.

V usage is TRBV4-3 and J usage is TRBJ1-1; D is possibly TRBD1 (5 bases). CDR3 length equals 16 residues. V was cut by 3 bases and J by 4 bases, with 18 bases left in between. CDR1 and CDR2 (germline): LGHNA, YSLEER. The CDR3 sequence: CASSHPLAGEGTEAFF. The CDR3 DNA reads TGCGCCAGCAGCCACCCCCTTGCGGGGGAAGGCACTGAAGCTTTCTTT.

V usage is TRBV5-1 and J usage is TRBJ2-7; TRBD1 aligns across 9 bases. The CDR3 totals 15 residues. V shed 1 base, J shed 2 bases, and the junction held 4 bases outside the gene matches. Germline values: CDR1 SGHRS, CDR2 YFSETQ. DNA for the CDR3: TGCGCCAGCAGCTTGACAACAGGGGGCCCCTACGAGCAGTACTTC. It encodes CASSLTTGGPYEQYF.

This clone was counted a single time. The V call is TRBV6-1, the J call TRBJ2-5, with a possible D match to TRBD1 (5 bases). The germline gives CDR1 MNHNS, CDR2 SASEGT. Trimming took 2 bases from V and 5 from J, leaving 18 bases between them. The CDR3 totals 16 residues. Written as DNA, the CDR3 is TGTGCCAGCAGTGAACAGGGCGGTGCAGGTCTGGAGACCCAGTACTTC. Translated, it gives CASSEQGGAGLETQYF.

The chain carries TRBV6-1 and TRBJ1-1; a weak D match, TRBD1 (6 bases). The CDR3 is 16 amino acids. Germline V gene data show CDR1 as MNHNS and CDR2 as SASEGT. V was cut by 1 base and J by 0 bases, with 12 bases left in between. The CDR3 sequence: CASSEVRGYMNTEAFF. CDR3 sequence (DNA): TGTGCCAGCAGTGAAGTCAGGGGCTATATGAACACTGAAGCTTTCTTT.

This chain joins TRBV6-5 and TRBJ1-4; TRBD1 matches 7 bases. This CDR3 contains 15 residues. V shed 5 bases and J 8 bases; nucleotides not matched to a gene: 11. Germline loops: CDR1 MNHEY, CDR2 SVGAGI. The CDR3 region is CASSRRDRVEEKLFF. The CDR3 DNA sequence: TGTGCCAGCAGTAGACGCGACAGGGTCGAGGAAAAACTGTTTTTT.